A single sample is the source of the 24 T cell receptor beta chains below, sequenced in a study of cytomegalovirus exposure and HLA in healthy donors. Researchers ran the PCR with 60 Vbeta and 13 Jbeta primers. Method: immunoSEQ multiplex PCR; TCRdb's copy keeps in-frame clones and lacks some. The sample consists of roughly 190,000 clones, 73% of them appearing once. Sequences were obtained from PBMCs. These receptors were collected from a woman in her 30s in good health and CMV-seronegative.

The rearrangement links TRBV14 to TRBJ2-7; 15 nucleotides match TRBD2. Germline trimming cut 5 bases from V and 4 bases from J; bases unmatched to any gene: 3. CDR1 SGHDN and CDR2 FVKESK come from the germline V gene. The CDR3 contains 15 residues. In DNA, the CDR3 is TGTGCCAGCAGCGGAGGGACTAGCGGGGGGTACGAGCAGTACTTC. Translation: CASSGGTSGGYEQYF.

This chain uses TRBV7-6 with TRBJ2-5, with 11 bases fitting TRBD1. Germline CDR1 is SGHVS and CDR2 is FNYEAQ. V lost 5 bases and J lost 4; bases outside the gene matches: 6. This CDR3 is built from 15 residues. CDR3 region: CASSQTGTGGETQYF. The CDR3 region has the DNA TGTGCCAGCAGCCAGACCGGGACAGGGGGAGAGACCCAGTACTTC.

CDR3 in amino acids: CSVGGRGPLYTEAFF. In nucleotides, the CDR3 is TGCAGCGTTGGTGGCAGGGGACCGCTTTACACTGAAGCTTTCTTT. The rearrangement joins TRBV29-1 to TRBJ1-1; tentative D call: TRBD1 (6 bases). With 4 bases removed from V and 3 bases from J, the gap between germline ends came to 18 bases. Germline V gene sequence: CDR1 SQVTM, CDR2 ANQGSEA. The CDR3 is made up of 15 amino acids.

The chain is built from TRBV28 and TRBJ1-2; D gene ambiguous. Germline V CDR1 and CDR2: MDHEN, SYDVKM. V lost 5 bases, J lost 4 bases, and 14 bases lay in between. There are 14 residues in the CDR3. The CDR3 bases are TGTGCCAGCAGTATAATCGCGGGCCTCTATGGCTACACCTTC. It translates to CASSIIAGLYGYTF.

CDR3 amino acids: CAWNGGFFYEQYF. CDR3 sequence (DNA): TGTGCCTGGAATGGAGGGTTCTTTTACGAGCAGTACTTC. V usage is TRBV30 and J usage is TRBJ2-7; the D gene is possibly TRBD2 (6 bases). Germline V gene lookup returns CDR1 GTSNPN and CDR2 SVGIG (reference sequence). V lost 4 bases, J lost 4 bases, and 14 bases lay in between. The CDR3 is 13 amino acids.

This sequence joins TRBV27 and TRBJ1-5; a possible D gene is TRBD1 (5 bases). Trimming took off 5 bases at V and 2 bases at J, with 13 bases between the two ends. Germline loops: CDR1 MNHEY, CDR2 SMNVEV (reference sequence). The CDR3 totals 15 residues. The CDR3 coding sequence is TGTGCCAGCAGTACGATTGCGGGGGGCAATCAGCCCCAGCATTTT. Its protein is CASSTIAGGNQPQHF.

The V call is TRBV5-5, the J call TRBJ1-4; D is unclear. This CDR3 spans 13 amino acids. Between the trimmed V and J ends, which lost 4 bases and 7 bases, there was a span of 11 bases. Per germline, CDR1 SGHKS and CDR2 YYEKEE (reference sequence). CDR3 sequence reads: CASSLLQSEKLFF. CDR3 nucleotide sequence: TGTGCCAGCAGCCTCCTTCAGTCTGAAAAACTGTTTTTT.

This clone was counted once. CDR3: CASSPSTVDTEAFF. As DNA, the CDR3 is TGTGCCAGCTCACCGTCTACGGTGGACACTGAAGCTTTCTTT. The rearrangement links TRBV18 to TRBJ1-1; D call uncertain. V was shortened by 3 bases and J by 3 bases, with 11 bases between the two germline ends. The CDR3 has 14 residues. Looked up from germline, CDR1 is KGHSH and CDR2 is LQKENI.

This rearrangement joins TRBV27 to TRBJ2-7; D possibly corresponds to TRBD2 (6 bases). The CDR3 is 17 residues long. Trimming shortened V by 10 bases and J by 1 base, and 26 bases separated the two germline ends. Germline-derived CDR1 and CDR2 are MNHEY and SMNVEV (reference sequence). CDR3 bases: TGTGCCACCCGTGAGGCTAGCGTCAGGGCAGGGTCCTACGAGCAGTACTTC. Protein sequence: CATREASVRAGSYEQYF.

This chain joins TRBV9 and TRBJ2-5, with 11 bases aligning to TRBD2. CDR3 size: 20 residues. V shed 0 bases and J 5 bases; nucleotides not matched to a gene: 18. The germline V gene has CDR1 SGDLS and CDR2 YYNGEE. For the CDR3, the DNA is TGTGCCAGCAGCGTAGACCCCTTTATCACCGGGACTAGCGGCTGGGAGACCCAGTACTTC. Its protein is CASSVDPFITGTSGWETQYF.

The CDR3 protein is CASSAPPDTVAGRSDTQYF. The CDR3 DNA reads as TGTGCCAGCAGTGCACCCCCGGACACAGTAGCGGGAAGGTCAGATACGCAGTATTTT. This sequence joins TRBV27 and TRBJ2-3, with 8 bases matching TRBD2. CDR1 and CDR2 (germline): MNHEY, SMNVEV (reference sequence). This CDR3 comprises 19 residues. Trimming at V came to 5 bases and at J to 4 bases, leaving 20 bases not matched to a gene.

This chain links TRBV30 with TRBJ1-5; D remains unclear. The CDR3 runs 17 residues. Germline values: CDR1 GTSNPN, CDR2 SVGIG (reference sequence). V was clipped by 3 bases and J by 4 bases, with 22 bases between them. The CDR3 spells CAWRIWAEGVPNQPQHF. The CDR3 coding sequence is TGTGCCTGGAGAATTTGGGCCGAGGGAGTGCCAAATCAGCCCCAGCATTTT.

The rearrangement uses TRBV5-1 and TRBJ2-7, with D maybe TRBD2 (5 bases). The length of the CDR3 is 14 residues. CDR1 is SGHRS, CDR2 YFSETQ, per germline. Trimming left V 4 bases short and J 0 bases short, with 11 bases between. DNA of the CDR3: TGCGCCAGCAGCCCGGACTTGGACTCCTACGAGCAGTACTTC. Its translation: CASSPDLDSYEQYF.

The chain links TRBV2 to TRBJ2-5; TRBD1 aligns across 8 bases. The J call may not be correct, given that the DNA end is closer to TRBJ2-7. CDR1 is SNHLY and CDR2 is FYNNEI in the germline V gene. The CDR3 runs to 15 residues. The CDR3 sequence is CASSKTGARTYEQYF. CDR3 DNA sequence: TGTGCCAGCAGTAAGACAGGGGCCCGAACCTACGAGCAGTACTTC.

The chain joins TRBV7-9 to TRBJ2-5; 8 bases are a match to TRBD2. V dropped 3 bases and J dropped 1; count of bases not matched to a gene: 4. The CDR3 is 15 residues long. Germline loops: CDR1 SEHNR, CDR2 FQNEAQ (reference sequence). CDR3 nucleotides: TGTGCCAGCAGCTTGATCCGGGGGGGCCAAGAGACCCAGTACTTC. Amino acids: CASSLIRGGQETQYF.

The rearrangement links TRBV5-4 to TRBJ1-3, with 11 bases fitting TRBD1. The trim removed 0 bases at V and 2 bases at J, leaving 1 base unmatched. CDR1 and CDR2 from the germline V gene are SGHNT and YYREEE (reference sequence). The CDR3 contains 16 residues. The CDR3 nucleotides are TGTGCCAGCAGCTTGGCGGGACAGGGGGCTGGAAACACCATATATTTT. Translating it yields CASSLAGQGAGNTIYF.

The chain couples TRBV14 to TRBJ2-3; D is possibly TRBD2 (6 bases). Germline CDR1 and CDR2: SGHDN and FVKESK. The V end was cut by 2 bases, the J end by 2 bases, with 11 bases between. This CDR3 has 15 residues. The CDR3: CASSQRGLLTDTQYF. CDR3 bases: TGTGCCAGCAGCCAAAGGGGACTCCTCACAGATACGCAGTATTTT.

This CDR3 is CASSLASQDLGYEQYF. Here the CDR3 DNA reads TGCGCCAGCAGCTTGGCTAGTCAGGACTTAGGTTACGAGCAGTACTTC. The chain recombines TRBV5-1 with TRBJ2-7; D might be TRBD2 (5 bases). Germline CDR1 reads SGHRS; CDR2 reads YFSETQ. Trimming removed 0 bases from V and 4 bases from J, with 17 bases in between. This CDR3 spans 16 amino acids.

There are a few counts of this clone. The genes are TRBV7-9 and TRBJ2-7, with 9 bases lining up with TRBD1. V was pared by 4 bases and J by 2 bases, with 6 bases of the junction left unmatched. The germline gives CDR1 SEHNR, CDR2 FQNEAQ (reference sequence). This CDR3 comprises 15 residues. The CDR3 DNA is TGTGCCAGCAGCTCCTACGGGACAGGGACCTACGAGCAGTACTTC. This translates into CASSSYGTGTYEQYF.

The chain combines TRBV5-4 with TRBJ1-4, with a tentative D call TRBD1 (6 bases). This CDR3 region has 16 residues. The V gene lost 4 bases and the J gene lost 8 bases, with 21 bases spanning the gap. CDR1 and CDR2 from the germline V gene are SGHNT and YYREEE (reference sequence). The DNA of the CDR3 is TGTGCCAGCAGCATGAGCCTACAGGGTACGAGCGAAAAACTGTTTTTT. It is translated as CASSMSLQGTSEKLFF.

V and J are TRBV19 and TRBJ2-5; TRBD1 aligns across 7 bases. The junction had 9 bases not matched to a gene; V was cut back by 5 bases and J by 6 bases. CDR1 is LNHDA and CDR2 is SQIVND in the germline V gene (reference sequence). The length of the CDR3 is 14 residues. CDR3 sequence (DNA): TGTGCCAGTAGTCCACAGGGGTTTGCGCAGACCCAGTACTTC. This gives the protein CASSPQGFAQTQYF.

This chain joins TRBV28 and TRBJ2-2; a possible D gene is TRBD1 (5 bases). The CDR3 sequence is 14 residues long. The germline CDR1 and CDR2 sequences are MDHEN and SYDVKM. Trimming cost V 8 bases and J 1 base, with 11 bases left between them. CDR3 sequence: CASPGDRNTGELFF. In DNA form, the CDR3 reads TGTGCCAGCCCCGGAGACAGGAACACCGGGGAGCTGTTTTTT.

The chain links TRBV5-1 to TRBJ2-1; the match to TRBD2 covers 10 bases. Germline trimming cut 0 bases from V and 8 bases from J; bases unmatched to any gene: 14. Germline V gene lookup returns CDR1 SGHRS and CDR2 YFSETQ. The CDR3 contains 18 residues. The CDR3 loop reads CASSLESSGSRRRDEQFF. The DNA for the CDR3 is TGCGCCAGCAGCTTGGAGTCTAGCGGGAGTCGGCGGAGAGATGAGCAGTTCTTC.

The chain links TRBV19 to TRBJ1-6; D is ambiguous. Germline CDR1 LNHDA, CDR2 SQIVND (reference sequence). The CDR3 covers 16 residues. V was shortened by 1 base and J by 6 bases, with 13 bases between the two germline ends. The DNA for the CDR3 is TGTGCCAGTAGTATAGGAGCGGGCTCGGGTAATTCACCCCTCCACTTT. Its protein product is CASSIGAGSGNSPLHF. Full variable domain (missing parts from reference TRBV19 and TRBJ1-6): DGGITQSPKYLFRKEGQNVTLSCEQNLNHDAMYWYRQDPGQGLRLIYYSQIVNDFQKGDIAEGYSVSREKKESFPLTVTSAQKNPTAFYLCASSIGAGSGNSPLHFGNGTRLTVT.